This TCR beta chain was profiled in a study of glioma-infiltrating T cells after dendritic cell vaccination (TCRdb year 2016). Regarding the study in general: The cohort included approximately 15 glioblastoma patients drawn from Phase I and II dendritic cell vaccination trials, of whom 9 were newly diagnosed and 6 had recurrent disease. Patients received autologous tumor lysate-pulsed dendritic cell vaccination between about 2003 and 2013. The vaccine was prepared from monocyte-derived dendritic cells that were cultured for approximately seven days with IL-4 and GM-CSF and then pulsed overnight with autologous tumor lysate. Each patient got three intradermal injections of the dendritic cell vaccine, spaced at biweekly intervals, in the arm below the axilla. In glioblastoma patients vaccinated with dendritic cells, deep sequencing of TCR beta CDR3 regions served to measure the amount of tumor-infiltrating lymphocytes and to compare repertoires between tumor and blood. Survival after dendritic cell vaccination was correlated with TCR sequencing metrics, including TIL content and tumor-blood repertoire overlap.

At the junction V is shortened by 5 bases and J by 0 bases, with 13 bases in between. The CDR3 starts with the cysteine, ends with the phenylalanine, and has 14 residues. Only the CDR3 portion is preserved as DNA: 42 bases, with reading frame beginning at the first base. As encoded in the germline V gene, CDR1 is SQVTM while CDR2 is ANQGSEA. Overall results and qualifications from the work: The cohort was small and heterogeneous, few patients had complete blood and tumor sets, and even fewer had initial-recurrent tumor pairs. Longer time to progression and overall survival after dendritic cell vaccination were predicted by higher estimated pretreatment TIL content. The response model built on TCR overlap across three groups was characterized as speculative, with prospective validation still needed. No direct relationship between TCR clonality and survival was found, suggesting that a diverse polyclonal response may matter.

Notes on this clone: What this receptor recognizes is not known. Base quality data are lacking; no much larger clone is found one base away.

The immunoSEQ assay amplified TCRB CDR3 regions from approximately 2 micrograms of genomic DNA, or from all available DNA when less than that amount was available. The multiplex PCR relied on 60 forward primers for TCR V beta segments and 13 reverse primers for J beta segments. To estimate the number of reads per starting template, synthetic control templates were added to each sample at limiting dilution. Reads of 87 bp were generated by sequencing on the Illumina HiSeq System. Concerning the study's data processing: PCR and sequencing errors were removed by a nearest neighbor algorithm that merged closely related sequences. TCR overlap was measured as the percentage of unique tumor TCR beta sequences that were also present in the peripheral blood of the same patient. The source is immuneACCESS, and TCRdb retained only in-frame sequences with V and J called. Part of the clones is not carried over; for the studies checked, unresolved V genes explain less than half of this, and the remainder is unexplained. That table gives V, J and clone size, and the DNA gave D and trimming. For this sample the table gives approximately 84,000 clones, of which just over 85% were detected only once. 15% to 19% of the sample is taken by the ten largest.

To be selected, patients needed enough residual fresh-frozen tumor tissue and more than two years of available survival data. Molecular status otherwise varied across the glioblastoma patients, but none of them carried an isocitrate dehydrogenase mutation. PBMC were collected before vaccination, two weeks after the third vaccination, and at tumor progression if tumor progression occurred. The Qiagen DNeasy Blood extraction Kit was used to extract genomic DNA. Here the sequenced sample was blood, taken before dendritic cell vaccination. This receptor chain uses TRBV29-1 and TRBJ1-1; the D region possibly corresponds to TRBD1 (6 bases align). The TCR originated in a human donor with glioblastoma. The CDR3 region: CSVHTGIMNTEAFF. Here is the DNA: TGCAGCGTTCATACAGGGATCATGAACACTGAAGCTTTCTTT. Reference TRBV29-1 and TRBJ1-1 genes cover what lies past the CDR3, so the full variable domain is SAVISQKPSRDICQRGTSLTIQCQVDSQVTMMFWYRQQPGQSLTLIATANQGSEATYESGFVIDKFPISRPNLTFSTLTVSNMSPEDSSIYLCSVHTGIMNTEAFFGQGTRLTVV.